The rows below give T cell receptor beta chains drawn from one sample of a study of T cell repertoires in cytomegalovirus infection. TCRdb independently ran MiXCR on the reads; one entry per CDR3 protein. The sample shows some 150,000 distinct CDR3 sequences, about 6.3% of them seen only once. Sequences were obtained from PBMCs. Receptor source: a human donor in good health (CMV status not recorded). Some clones in this sample may be carry-over from other donors' samples. Each CDR3 is given with its conserved first and last residue. Fields, in order: J gene, V gene, CDR3 protein.

j_gene: TRBJ1-2
v_gene: TRBV7-2
CDR3aa: CASSAQGGIRDGYTF

j_gene: TRBJ2-7
v_gene: TRBV6-1
CDR3aa: CASSFRGEGGFSYEQYF

j_gene: TRBJ1-5
v_gene: TRBV6-5
CDR3aa: CASAQDRAYQPQHF

j_gene: TRBJ2-7
v_gene: TRBV7-6
CDR3aa: CASSLEGVIGEQYF

j_gene: TRBJ2-7
v_gene: TRBV6-2/TRBV6-3
CDR3aa: CASRRVAGDSSYEQYF

j_gene: TRBJ2-1
v_gene: TRBV7-2
CDR3aa: CASSRDPSSYNEQFF

j_gene: TRBJ1-3
v_gene: TRBV7-6
CDR3aa: CASSLTGTAGNTIYF

j_gene: TRBJ1-2
v_gene: TRBV15
CDR3aa: CATRDPGVDGYTF

j_gene: TRBJ2-7
v_gene: TRBV5-6
CDR3aa: CASSSVRRDTYEQYF

j_gene: TRBJ1-2
v_gene: TRBV7-2
CDR3aa: CASSLGGAHYGYTF

j_gene: TRBJ1-2
v_gene: TRBV29-1
CDR3aa: CSVDRDNRRSNYGYTF

j_gene: TRBJ2-7
v_gene: TRBV12-3/TRBV12-4
CDR3aa: CASSLSPAYEQYF

j_gene: TRBJ1-1
v_gene: TRBV5-6
CDR3aa: CASSVGRGFPLNTEAFF

j_gene: TRBJ2-1
v_gene: TRBV20-1
CDR3aa: CSATATGPPADNEQFF

j_gene: TRBJ1-6
v_gene: TRBV11-2
CDR3aa: CASSLGRLGTGGSPLHF

j_gene: TRBJ2-5
v_gene: TRBV15
CDR3aa: CATSPGLSQETQYF

j_gene: TRBJ2-7
v_gene: TRBV5-1
CDR3aa: CASSLRAGGEQYF

j_gene: TRBJ2-3
v_gene: TRBV4-2
CDR3aa: CASSHGLTDTQYF

j_gene: TRBJ2-2
v_gene: TRBV3-1
CDR3aa: CASSQIGGAENTGELFF

j_gene: TRBJ1-6
v_gene: TRBV7-2
CDR3aa: CASSLAYSPLHF

j_gene: TRBJ2-6
v_gene: TRBV11-2
CDR3aa: CASSLTGSRIAPGANVLTF

j_gene: TRBJ2-7
v_gene: TRBV28
CDR3aa: CASSETYEQYF

j_gene: TRBJ2-7
v_gene: TRBV20-1
CDR3aa: CSASVLAGGEEQYF

j_gene: TRBJ2-1
v_gene: TRBV28
CDR3aa: CASSLPSGGHNEQFF

j_gene: TRBJ1-2
v_gene: TRBV5-5
CDR3aa: CASRSSRDLGYTF

j_gene: TRBJ1-2
v_gene: TRBV7-2
CDR3aa: CASRGLLQGGYTF

j_gene: TRBJ1-1
v_gene: TRBV28
CDR3aa: CASSDRGRTSTEAFF

j_gene: TRBJ1-5
v_gene: TRBV20-1
CDR3aa: CSARNRAAYSNQPQHF

j_gene: TRBJ2-1
v_gene: TRBV5-1
CDR3aa: CASSLLGTYNEQFF

j_gene: TRBJ2-6
v_gene: TRBV7-4
CDR3aa: CASSLSGGFGPGANVLTF

j_gene: TRBJ2-6
v_gene: TRBV7-2
CDR3aa: CASIKGLLSSGANVLTF

j_gene: TRBJ2-3
v_gene: TRBV7-8
CDR3aa: CASSLTGESTDTQYF

j_gene: TRBJ2-2
v_gene: TRBV7-8
CDR3aa: CASSLEAGQYTGELFF

j_gene: TRBJ2-3
v_gene: TRBV7-9
CDR3aa: CASSLRSGRTDTQYF

j_gene: TRBJ1-1
v_gene: TRBV5-1
CDR3aa: CASTIGRGRDEAFF

j_gene: TRBJ1-1
v_gene: TRBV6-6
CDR3aa: CASSDRGFMNTEAFF

j_gene: TRBJ2-2
v_gene: TRBV20-1
CDR3aa: CSAGSPGQGAPGELFF

j_gene: TRBJ1-2
v_gene: TRBV7-2
CDR3aa: CASSYPGVQGYTF

j_gene: TRBJ2-5
v_gene: TRBV6-2/TRBV6-3
CDR3aa: CASGLAGVRETQYF